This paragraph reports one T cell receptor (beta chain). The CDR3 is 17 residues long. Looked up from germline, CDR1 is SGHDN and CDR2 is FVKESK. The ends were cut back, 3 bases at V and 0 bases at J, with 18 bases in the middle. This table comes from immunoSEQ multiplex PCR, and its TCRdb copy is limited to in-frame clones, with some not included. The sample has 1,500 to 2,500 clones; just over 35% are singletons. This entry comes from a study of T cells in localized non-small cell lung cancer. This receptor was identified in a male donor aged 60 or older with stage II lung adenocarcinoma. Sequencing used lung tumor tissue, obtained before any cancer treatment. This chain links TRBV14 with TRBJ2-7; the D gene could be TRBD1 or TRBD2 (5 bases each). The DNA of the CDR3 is TGTGCCAGCAGCCACCAATTAACCGGGACCCGCTCCTACGAGCAGTACTTC. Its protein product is CASSHQLTGTRSYEQYF.